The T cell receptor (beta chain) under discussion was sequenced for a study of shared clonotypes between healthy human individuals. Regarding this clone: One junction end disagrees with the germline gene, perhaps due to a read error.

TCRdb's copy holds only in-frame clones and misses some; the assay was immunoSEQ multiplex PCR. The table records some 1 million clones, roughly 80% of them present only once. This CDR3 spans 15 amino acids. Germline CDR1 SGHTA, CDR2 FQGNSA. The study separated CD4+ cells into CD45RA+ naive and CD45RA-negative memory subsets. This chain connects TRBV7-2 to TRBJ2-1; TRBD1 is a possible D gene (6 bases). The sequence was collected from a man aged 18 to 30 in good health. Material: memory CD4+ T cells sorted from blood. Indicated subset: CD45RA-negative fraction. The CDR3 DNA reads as TGTGCCAGCAGGTTAGCAGGGGCGCAGAGCCATGAGCAGTTCTTC. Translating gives CASRLAGAQSHEQFF.